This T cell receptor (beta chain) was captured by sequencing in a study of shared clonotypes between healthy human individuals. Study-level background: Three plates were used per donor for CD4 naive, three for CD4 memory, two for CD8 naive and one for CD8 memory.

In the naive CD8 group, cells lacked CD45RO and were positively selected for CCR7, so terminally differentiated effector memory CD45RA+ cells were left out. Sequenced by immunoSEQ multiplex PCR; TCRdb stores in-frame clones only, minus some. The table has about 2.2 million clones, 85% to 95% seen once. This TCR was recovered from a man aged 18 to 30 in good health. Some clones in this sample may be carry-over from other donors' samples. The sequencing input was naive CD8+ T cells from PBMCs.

CDR3 in amino acids: CASSQGGSTGELFF. The CDR3, as DNA: TGTGCCAGCAGCCAGGGTGGCAGCACCGGGGAGCTGTTTTTT. The V and J genes are TRBV9 and TRBJ2-2; the D gene is possibly TRBD1 (5 bases). From germline, CDR1 is SGDLS and CDR2 YYNGEE. With 4 bases removed from V and 4 bases from J, the gap between germline ends came to 11 bases. CDR3 size: 14 residues. The full variable domain, its missing parts supplied by reference TRBV9 and TRBJ2-2, is DSGVTQTPKHLITATGQRVTLRCSPRSGDLSVYWYQQSLDQGLQFLIQYYNGEERAKGNILERFSAQQFPDLHSELNLSSLELGDSALYFCASSQGGSTGELFFGEGSRLTVL.